The present entry profiles one TCR beta chain with its context. This sample stems from a study of blood T cell repertoires in COVID-19. Across the study: The United States, Italy and Spain provided the acute and convalescent COVID-19 samples. The cDNA or gDNA used as material had been derived from T cells, B-cell-depleted T cells, or PBMCs.

This CDR3 comprises 12 residues. Germline V lookup: CDR1 KGHSY, CDR2 FQNENV. V dropped 4 bases and J dropped 9 bases, with 13 bases sitting between them. Original data processing: Reference gene primer amplification in the assay estimated nucleated cell counts. TCRdb keeps only in-frame clones here, not all; method: immunoSEQ multiplex PCR. V and J calls and clone size are copied from that table; D and trimming were computed from the DNA. The sample shows about 190,000 clones, around 79% of them seen only once. V and J are TRBV16 and TRBJ2-7, with a tentative D call TRBD1 (6 bases). Sequenced input: peripheral blood. The receptor comes from a man between 60 and 75 years old with active or convalescent COVID-19. The CDR3 loop is CASSPGGPLQYF. As DNA, the CDR3 is TGTGCCAGCAGCCCTGGGGGCCCGTTGCAGTACTTC.